This T cell receptor (beta chain) was identified during a study of monozygotic twins with inflammatory bowel disease. CDR1 and CDR2 from the germline V gene are SGHRS and YFSETQ. The CDR3 loop spans 15 amino acids. TCRdb re-called the 5' RACE reads; every CDR3 protein appears as one record, without DNA. The sample spans some 300,000 distinct CDR3 sequences; the ten largest clones claim 5.6%. This TCR was recovered from a human donor with ulcerative colitis or Crohn's disease, or a healthy co-twin of an affected twin (not recorded which). This chain joins TRBV5-1 and TRBJ2-1; the D call from TCRdb, TRBD1, cannot be confirmed without DNA. Sequenced input: blood. The CDR3 spells CASSLEGGGRNEQFF.